This T cell receptor (beta chain) is from a study of PD-L1 blockade in urothelial cancer. Profiling relied on immunoSEQ multiplex PCR, and the TCRdb table lists in-frame clones only, not all of them. The table lists some 120,000 clones, approximately 90% of them singletons. From germline, CDR1 is SGDLS and CDR2 YYNGEE. The CDR3 runs 15 residues. Trimming took 4 bases from V and 4 from J, leaving 15 bases between them. As for time point: peripheral blood 6 weeks after treatment start. This clonotype was sampled from a man in his 60s with urothelial cancer. The material was PBMCs, obtained around atezolizumab (anti-PD-L1) treatment. The J gene is TRBJ1-3, the V gene TRBV9; the D gene is possibly TRBD1 (5 bases). CDR3 in amino acids: CASSRIGAPGNTIYF. For the CDR3, the DNA is TGTGCCAGCAGCCGGATAGGGGCGCCAGGAAACACCATATATTTT.